Presented here are 27 T cell receptor beta chains from one specimen sequenced in a study of monozygotic twins with inflammatory bowel disease. Using the 5' RACE reads, TCRdb records one entry per CDR3 protein without DNA. The sample includes approximately 150,000 distinct CDR3 sequences. Sequencing was performed on blood. The receptors were gathered from a human donor with ulcerative colitis or Crohn's disease, or a healthy co-twin of an affected twin (not recorded which).

CDR3 residues: CASSLFGIPYEQYF. The rearrangement joins TRBV19 to TRBJ2-7. Germline V gene sequence: CDR1 LNHDA, CDR2 SQIVND (reference sequence). There are 14 residues in the CDR3.

The V gene is TRBV7-9, the J gene TRBJ2-7; the TCRdb call, TRBD1, lacks DNA for checking. Germline V gene sequence: CDR1 SEHNR, CDR2 FQNEAQ (reference sequence). The CDR3 is made up of 13 amino acids. This chain's CDR3 is CASSLGAGDEQYF.

The V call is TRBV19, the J call TRBJ2-7; TCRdb reports TRBD1, a call that lacks DNA to check it against. Germline CDR1 and CDR2: LNHDA and SQIVND (reference sequence). The CDR3 has 15 amino acids. The CDR3 loop is CASSQGQVNSYEQYF.

The chain links TRBV5-5 to TRBJ2-5. The CDR3 is 17 residues long. Germline CDR1 reads SGHKS; CDR2 reads YYEKEE (reference sequence). CDR3 residues: CASSLVIWEGDQETQYF.

The V and J genes are TRBV27 and TRBJ2-7. This CDR3 region has 13 residues. CDR1 and CDR2 (germline): MNHEY, SMNVEV (reference sequence). CDR3 in amino acids: CASSFNQDYEQYF.

V and J are TRBV6-5 and TRBJ2-7; TCRdb returns TRBD1, unconfirmable since there is no DNA. This CDR3 is 12 amino acids long. The V gene's germline CDR1 is MNHEY and CDR2 SVGAGI. The CDR3 loop reads CASSIRGVEQYF.

J is TRBJ2-7 and V is TRBV7-2; TCRdb's D call, TRBD2, is unchecked because there is no DNA. Germline V CDR1 and CDR2: SGHTA, FQGNSA. The length of the CDR3 is 16 residues. The CDR3 loop reads CASSPGLAQSSYEQYF.

This chain links TRBV20-1 with TRBJ1-3. The germline gives CDR1 DFQATT, CDR2 SNEGSKA (reference sequence). The CDR3 extends over 13 amino acids. CDR3 loop: CSATGESGNTIYF.

The rearrangement uses TRBV20-1 and TRBJ2-7; the D call of TRBD1 rests on TCRdb alone, since no DNA is present to check it. The germline V gene has CDR1 DFQATT and CDR2 SNEGSKA (reference sequence). The CDR3 totals 13 residues. The CDR3 region is CSARGQGVYEQYF.

V usage is TRBV20-1 and J usage is TRBJ1-5. In germline, CDR1 is DFQATT, CDR2 SNEGSKA (reference sequence). CDR3 length: 17 residues. The CDR3 loop is CSASEARRPYSNQPQHF.

The chain carries TRBV20-1 and TRBJ2-5; with no DNA, the TCRdb D assignment of TRBD1 cannot be verified. The CDR3 contains 16 residues. Germline V gene data show CDR1 as DFQATT and CDR2 as SNEGSKA (reference sequence). CDR3 residues: CSAQSAGGQSQETQYF.

The gene calls are TRBV7-7 and TRBJ2-3; TCRdb's D gene call, TRBD2, goes unchecked for lack of DNA. Germline V gives CDR1 SSHAT, CDR2 FNYEAQ (reference sequence). The CDR3 sequence is 17 residues long. CDR3 protein: CASSLSSGGAGTDTQYF.

This rearrangement joins TRBV6-4 to TRBJ2-1. Germline V CDR1 and CDR2: MRHNA, SNTAGT. The length of the CDR3 is 16 residues. The CDR3 protein is CASSDLLGSAYNEQFF.

This chain uses TRBV5-1 with TRBJ2-5. This CDR3 has 17 amino acids. CDR1 is SGHRS and CDR2 is YFSETQ in the germline V gene. The CDR3 region is CASSLGAATSVKETQYF. Full variable domain (outside the CDR3, taken from reference TRBV5-1 and TRBJ2-5): KAGVTQTPRYLIKTRGQQVTLSCSPISGHRSVSWYQQTPGQGLQFLFEYFSETQRNKGNFPGRFSGRQFSNSRSEMNVSTLELGDSALYLCASSLGAATSVKETQYFGPGTRLLVL.

The chain uses TRBV4-3 and TRBJ1-5; checking the TCRdb D call of TRBD1 is not possible without DNA. The CDR3 runs to 19 residues. In germline, CDR1 is LGHNA, CDR2 YSLEER. CDR3 in amino acids: CASSQTFGVGDTLSQPQHF.

The gene calls are TRBV12-3 or TRBV12-4 and TRBJ2-1; absent DNA, TCRdb's TRBD2 call cannot be checked. The CDR3 is 18 residues long. The CDR3: CASSPQDLTRILYNEQFF.

The chain combines TRBV30 with TRBJ1-1; the D call from TCRdb, TRBD1, cannot be confirmed without DNA. Germline V gives CDR1 GTSNPN, CDR2 SVGIG (reference sequence). The CDR3 is 13 residues long. CDR3 amino acids: CAWSVTGFTEAFF.

The V call is TRBV4-3, the J call TRBJ2-2. The CDR3 sequence is 12 residues long. CDR1 and CDR2 from the germline V gene are LGHNA and YSLEER. The CDR3 loop reads CASSGITGELFF.

V gene TRBV29-1 combines with J gene TRBJ2-3; the TRBD1 assignment by TCRdb is unverifiable without DNA. The CDR3 length is 17 residues. The germline V gene has CDR1 SQVTM and CDR2 ANQGSEA. The CDR3 spells CSARGHPLQFTTDTQYF.

This chain connects TRBV7-2 to TRBJ1-1; TCRdb designates TRBD1, a call that cannot be tested without DNA. Germline V lookup: CDR1 SGHTA, CDR2 FQGNSA. This CDR3 region has 15 residues. This chain's CDR3 is CASSHTGRMNTEAFF.

The chain is built from TRBV7-9 and TRBJ2-1; TCRdb's D call of TRBD2 is untestable without DNA. From germline, CDR1 is SEHNR and CDR2 FQNEAQ (reference sequence). The length of the CDR3 is 16 residues. This CDR3 is CASSPPGAGVNNEQFF.

The gene calls are TRBV19 and TRBJ2-6; TCRdb returns TRBD1, unconfirmable since there is no DNA. Germline assignment: CDR1 LNHDA and CDR2 SQIVND (reference sequence). This CDR3 has 15 amino acids. The CDR3 loop reads CASSWGGSGANVLTF. The full variable domain, in which reference TRBV19 and TRBJ2-6 provide the parts outside the CDR3, is DGGITQSPKYLFRKEGQNVTLSCEQNLNHDAMYWYRQDPGQGLRLIYYSQIVNDFQKGDIAEGYSVSREKKESFPLTVTSAQKNPTAFYLCASSWGGSGANVLTFGAGSRLTVL.

This chain connects TRBV7-2 to TRBJ1-5. The length of the CDR3 is 16 residues. Germline CDR1 SGHTA, CDR2 FQGNSA. Here the CDR3 reads CASSIGGPISNQPQHF. Looking up the rest from reference TRBV7-2 and TRBJ1-5 gives the full variable domain: GAGVSQSPSNKVTEKGKDVELRCDPISGHTALYWYRQSLGQGLEFLIYFQGNSAPDKSGLPSDRFSAERTGGSVSTLTIQRTQQEDSAVYLCASSIGGPISNQPQHFGDGTRLSIL.

This chain joins TRBV7-9 and TRBJ2-3. Looked up from germline, CDR1 is SEHNR and CDR2 is FQNEAQ (reference sequence). The CDR3 is 13 residues long. CDR3 sequence reads: CASSLATIDTQYF.

The rearrangement joins TRBV29-1 to TRBJ2-6; the TCRdb call, TRBD1, lacks DNA for checking. Germline CDR1 SQVTM, CDR2 ANQGSEA. The CDR3 is 16 amino acids. The CDR3 reads CSVWASPGSGANVLTF.

J is TRBJ2-2 and V is TRBV5-6. The CDR3 sequence is 15 residues long. CDR1 and CDR2 from the germline V gene are SGHDT and YYEEEE. CDR3 protein: CASSLGRANTGELFF.

The chain recombines TRBV12-3 or TRBV12-4 with TRBJ2-7; TCRdb picks TRBD1, but there is no DNA to check that call. The CDR3 is 15 residues long. The CDR3 is CASSFILQGGYEQYF.